These 14 T cell receptor beta chains originate from one sample sequenced in a study of cytotoxic CD8 clonotypes in ibrutinib-treated CLL. Sequencing was performed with immunoSEQ multiplex PCR; in TCRdb, only in-frame clones are kept and a portion is missing. The sample lists around 330,000 clones; under 70% were seen once. Sample: PBMCs, taken after 36 months of ibrutinib treatment. The receptors derive from a human donor with chronic lymphocytic leukemia.

The J gene is TRBJ2-2, the V gene TRBV4-1, with D possibly matching TRBD2 (6 bases). CDR1 is MGHRA and CDR2 is YSYEKL in the germline V gene. V lost 1 base and J lost 0, with 9 bases in between. This CDR3 is built from 16 residues. CDR3 loop: CASSQGTGANTGELFF. CDR3 bases: TGCGCCAGCAGCCAAGGGACGGGAGCGAACACCGGGGAGCTGTTTTTT.

The chain combines TRBV4-2 with TRBJ1-2; D unresolved. This CDR3 has 14 amino acids. The germline V and J ends were trimmed by 0 bases and 4 bases, with 9 bases remaining between them. CDR1 and CDR2 from the germline V gene are LGHNA and YNFKEQ. For the CDR3, the DNA is TGTGCCAGCAGCCAAGACGCCCAGCCCTATGGCTACACCTTC. Its translation is CASSQDAQPYGYTF.

This clone was seen more than once but under ten times. This sequence joins TRBV5-1 and TRBJ2-2; no reliable D call. V lost 4 bases and J lost 5, with 15 bases in between. The CDR3 contains 15 residues. CDR1 is SGHRS, CDR2 YFSETQ, per germline. The DNA for the CDR3 is TGCGCCAGCAGCGGGTTGGCGGCAGGAACCGGGGAGCTGTTTTTT. It translates to CASSGLAAGTGELFF.

The chain has TRBV7-6 and TRBJ1-4, with D tentatively TRBD1 (6 bases). Germline CDR1 reads SGHVS; CDR2 reads FNYEAQ. Deletions cut 5 bases from V and 4 bases from J, with 14 bases between. This CDR3 is built from 15 residues. Written as DNA, the CDR3 is TGTGCCAGCAGCAATGGAGGGGGTTATAATGAAAAACTGTTTTTT. This codes for CASSNGGGYNEKLFF.

Here the CDR3 DNA reads TGCGCCAGCAGCTTACCCTTCGTGGATCACGAGCAGTACTTC. The encoded protein is CASSLPFVDHEQYF. The J gene is TRBJ2-7, the V gene TRBV5-1; D unresolved. The CDR3 runs 14 residues. Trimming stripped 2 bases from V and 5 bases from J, with 14 bases between. Germline loops: CDR1 SGHRS, CDR2 YFSETQ.

This clone has just a few counts. This chain joins TRBV5-1 and TRBJ2-2, with D perhaps being TRBD1 or TRBD2 (5 bases each). The CDR3 is 16 amino acids. V shed 0 bases and J shed 4 bases, with 13 bases lying between them. Germline V CDR1 and CDR2: SGHRS, YFSETQ. The CDR3 bases are TGCGCCAGCAGCTTGGGGGACCTTGAACGCACCGGGGAGCTGTTTTTT. Amino acid sequence: CASSLGDLERTGELFF.

The J gene is TRBJ2-7, the V gene TRBV27, with D perhaps assigned TRBD1 or TRBD2 (6 bases each). The V and J ends lost 3 bases and 6 bases respectively, with 15 bases between them. The CDR3 sequence is 14 residues long. Per germline, CDR1 MNHEY and CDR2 SMNVEV (reference sequence). This chain's CDR3 is CASSFRGHLSEQYF. The CDR3 DNA reads as TGTGCCAGCAGTTTTCGGGGGCACCTCTCCGAGCAGTACTTC.

This clone was seen just once. The V call is TRBV5-6, the J call TRBJ2-3; D is undetermined. Germline values: CDR1 SGHDT, CDR2 YYEEEE. The CDR3 is made up of 14 amino acids. V gave up 0 bases and J gave up 2 bases, with 7 bases separating them. Here the CDR3 DNA reads TGTGCCAGCAGCTTGGTCGTAAACACAGATACGCAGTATTTT. It specifies CASSLVVNTDTQYF.

V gene TRBV29-1 combines with J gene TRBJ2-1, with no clear D. Germline CDR1 is SQVTM and CDR2 is ANQGSEA. The CDR3 length is 16 residues. With 4 bases removed from V and 6 bases from J, the gap between germline ends came to 22 bases. CDR3 protein: CSVGASGPLGTNEQFF. DNA for the CDR3: TGCAGCGTTGGGGCTTCGGGCCCTCTAGGTACCAATGAGCAGTTCTTC.

This sequence joins TRBV25-1 and TRBJ2-5; D is possibly TRBD1 (5 bases). V lost 6 bases to trimming and J lost 5 bases, with 19 bases between them. The CDR3 contains 15 residues. Per germline, CDR1 MGHDK and CDR2 SYGVNS. The CDR3 region is CASRRSSAGPETQYF. Written as DNA, the CDR3 is TGTGCCAGCAGAAGGAGTTCGGCAGGGCCGGAGACCCAGTACTTC.

The chain links TRBV28 to TRBJ2-7; 8 bases map to TRBD1. CDR3 length equals 13 residues. The J segment lost 7 bases and the V segment lost 0 bases, leaving 2 bases of the junction unmatched. Per the germline V gene, CDR1 is MDHEN and CDR2 is SYDVKM. Written as DNA, the CDR3 is TGTGCCAGCAGTTTATGGGACAGGGAGGAGCAGTACTTC. It specifies CASSLWDREEQYF.

This clone was detected only a few times. This chain links TRBV5-1 with TRBJ1-5; possible D gene TRBD1, 5 bases. The CDR3 loop spans 15 amino acids. The germline V gene encodes CDR1 SGHRS and CDR2 YFSETQ. V was pared by 0 bases and J by 4 bases, with 11 bases between. The CDR3 nucleotides are TGCGCCAGCAGCTTGGGGGGCAGGCCGAATCAGCCCCAGCATTTT. Its translation is CASSLGGRPNQPQHF.

The chain has TRBV6-6 and TRBJ2-7; D gene ambiguous. Germline lookup yields CDR1 MNHNY and CDR2 SVGAGI (reference sequence). Trimming pared 6 bases from V and 0 bases from J, leaving 9 bases between. This CDR3 comprises 13 residues. CDR3 protein: CASRSPNSYEQYF. CDR3 nucleotides: TGTGCCAGCAGAAGCCCGAACTCCTACGAGCAGTACTTC.

This clone was recorded a few times. The V gene is TRBV14, the J gene TRBJ1-2; no reliable D call. Trimming removed 4 bases from V and 6 bases from J, with 21 bases in between. This CDR3 has 16 amino acids. Germline V gene sequence: CDR1 SGHDN, CDR2 FVKESK. The CDR3 sequence: CASSPWTLLGFDGYTF. Written as DNA, the CDR3 is TGTGCCAGCAGCCCCTGGACCCTCCTCGGGTTCGATGGCTACACCTTC.